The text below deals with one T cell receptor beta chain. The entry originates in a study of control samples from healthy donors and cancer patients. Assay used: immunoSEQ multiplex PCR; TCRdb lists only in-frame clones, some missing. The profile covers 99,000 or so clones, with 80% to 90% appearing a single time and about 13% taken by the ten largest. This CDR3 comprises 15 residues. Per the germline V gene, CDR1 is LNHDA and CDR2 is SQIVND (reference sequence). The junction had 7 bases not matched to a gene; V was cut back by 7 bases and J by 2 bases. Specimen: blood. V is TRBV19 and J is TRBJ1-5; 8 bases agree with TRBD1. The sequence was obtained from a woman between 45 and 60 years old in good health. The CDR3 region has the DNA TGTGCCAGTAAACAGGACAGGGCGGGCAATCAGCCCCAGCATTTT. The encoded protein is CASKQDRAGNQPQHF.